A selection of T cell receptor beta chains follows, all from one sample in a study of cytomegalovirus exposure and HLA in healthy donors. Data came from immunoSEQ multiplex PCR; TCRdb stores just in-frame clones and leaves some out. This table holds roughly 230,000 clones, 78% found once. The sequenced sample consisted of PBMCs. The source of these receptors is a boy aged 10-17 years in good health and CMV-seronegative. Both conserved end residues are part of each CDR3. A D gene is named only where the DNA matches it firmly. Where a row states a size, it is once, few, many or the class of an expanded clone; other rows omit it.

d_call	v_call	j_call	clone_size	cdr3_nt	cdr3_aa
-	TRBV29-1	TRBJ2-3	once	TGCAGCGTTGGCGGGGATACGCAGTATTTT	CSVGGDTQYF
-	TRBV27	TRBJ2-7	-	TGTGCCAGCAGTTTATTTGAAGGGGGGGCCTACGAGCAGTACTTC	CASSLFEGGAYEQYF
-	TRBV27	TRBJ2-2	few	TGTGCCAGCAGTTCCGGGCTCGCGGGCACCGGGGAGCTGTTTTTT	CASSSGLAGTGELFF
-	TRBV5-1	TRBJ2-5	-	TGCGCCAGCAGCTTGGCGGCCACCCAGGAAGAGACCCAGTACTTC	CASSLAATQEETQYF
TRBD1	TRBV27	TRBJ1-1	few	TGTGCCAGCAGTCCCGACCCACAGGGGAGAACTGAAGCTTTCTTT	CASSPDPQGRTEAFF
-	TRBV6-5	TRBJ2-7	-	TGTGCCAGCAGTTACTCGCCCTCTGACGCGAGGGAGCAGTACTTC	CASSYSPSDAREQYF
-	TRBV5-1	TRBJ1-1	-	TGCGCCAGCAGCGTTGTGGTACAGGGCTACACTGAAGCTTTCTTT	CASSVVVQGYTEAFF
-	TRBV6-5	TRBJ2-7	-	TGTGCCAGCAGTGCAAATACAGGCCTCCTAAACGAGCAGTACTTC	CASSANTGLLNEQYF
-	TRBV7-3	TRBJ1-1	-	TGTGCCAGCAGCTTACATGGTACTCTCAACACTGAAGCTTTCTTT	CASSLHGTLNTEAFF
TRBD1	TRBV6-1	TRBJ1-4	-	TGTGCCAGCAGTGAGCTGGACAGGGCAGGCGAAAAACTGTTTTTT	CASSELDRAGEKLFF
TRBD1	TRBV9	TRBJ1-1	few	TGTGCCAGCAGCCAGGGACAGGGGGTGGGTACGGAAGCTTTCTTT	CASSQGQGVGTEAFF
-	TRBV5-1	TRBJ2-7	-	TGCGCCAGCAGCCCCCTTGGAGGGAGCTCCTACGAGCAGTACTTC	CASSPLGGSSYEQYF
TRBD1	TRBV10-3	TRBJ1-3	-	TGTGCCATCATCGACAGGGAAGGGGGAAACACCATATATTTT	CAIIDREGGNTIYF
TRBD1	TRBV6-5	TRBJ2-7	-	TGTGCCAGCAGCCGAGGGACAGGGGAATACCACGAGCAGTACTTC	CASSRGTGEYHEQYF
TRBD2	TRBV7-8	TRBJ2-7	-	TGTGCCAGCAGCTTAGCGGGAGGGGCCTACGAGCAGTACTTC	CASSLAGGAYEQYF